These T cell receptor beta chains were read from a single sample in a study of patients and donors after allogeneic stem cell transplantation. TCRdb recomputed calls from the RT-PCR reads with MiXCR, one row per CDR3 protein. The table has 85,000 to 90,000 distinct CDR3 sequences, around 48% seen once; the top ten hold more than 55%. Sequencing used blood, either unsorted or a sorted T cell fraction (not recorded which). These TCRs come from a human donor who was either an allogeneic HSCT recipient or a stem cell or donor lymphocyte infusion donor (not recorded which). It is not recorded whose cells these are; they may come from a transplant donor. Each CDR3 is given with its conserved first and last residue. The order of the fields is V gene, D gene, clone size, J gene, CDR3 DNA, CDR3 protein. A D gene is named only where the DNA matches it firmly. Size tells how often a clone was seen (once, few, many) or the class of an expanded clone, and some rows leave it out.

V: TRBV28
D: -
size: -
J: TRBJ2-5
DNA: TGTGCCAGCAGTTTGTTCCAAGAGACCCAGTACTTC
CDR3: CASSLFQETQYF

V: TRBV12-3/TRBV12-4
D: -
size: few
J: TRBJ1-1
DNA: TGTGCCAGCAGTTTGGCTCAGGGAAACACTGAAGCTTTCTTT
CDR3: CASSLAQGNTEAFF

V: TRBV12-3/TRBV12-4
D: TRBD1
size: -
J: TRBJ1-1
DNA: TGTGCCAGCAGTCCAGACAGGGGGCGCACTGAAGCTTTCTTT
CDR3: CASSPDRGRTEAFF

V: TRBV5-1
D: -
size: -
J: TRBJ2-1
DNA: TGCGCCAGCAGCGGGAGCTCCTACAATGAGCAGTTCTTC
CDR3: CASSGSSYNEQFF

V: TRBV20-1
D: TRBD1
size: -
J: TRBJ1-1
DNA: TGCAGTGCTATACAGGGGTCCGCTTTCTTT
CDR3: CSAIQGSAFF

V: TRBV27
D: TRBD1
size: -
J: TRBJ1-1
DNA: TGTGCCAGCAGTTTAGACTGGACAGGGGAGACTGAAGCTTTCTTT
CDR3: CASSLDWTGETEAFF

V: TRBV7-8
D: -
size: -
J: TRBJ1-3
DNA: TGTGCCAGCAGCTTAGCTTCCACTCAGGATGGAAACACCATATATTTT
CDR3: CASSLASTQDGNTIYF

V: TRBV20-1
D: -
size: few
J: TRBJ1-1
DNA: TGCAGTGCTAGAGACGCGTGGGGGGATGACACTGAAGCTTTCTTT
CDR3: CSARDAWGDDTEAFF

V: TRBV5-1
D: TRBD2
size: -
J: TRBJ2-1
DNA: TGCGCCAGCAGCTTATCTAGCGGGAGGCCCTACAATGAGCAGTTCTTC
CDR3: CASSLSSGRPYNEQFF

V: TRBV12-3/TRBV12-4
D: -
size: -
J: TRBJ1-2
DNA: TGTGCCAGCAGTCCGACCCGGGACGGACCCTATGGCTACACCTTC
CDR3: CASSPTRDGPYGYTF

V: TRBV5-1
D: -
size: -
J: TRBJ1-2
DNA: TGCGCCAGCAGCTTGGATACGGCCTTTATTGGCTACACCTTC
CDR3: CASSLDTAFIGYTF

V: TRBV12-3/TRBV12-4
D: -
size: few
J: TRBJ1-1
DNA: TGTGCCAGCAGGTGGGGTAGGACTGAAGCTTTCTTT
CDR3: CASRWGRTEAFF

V: TRBV5-1
D: -
size: -
J: TRBJ1-2
DNA: TGCGCCAGCAGCTTGGAGTCTCGAACGGCCTATGGCTACACCTTC
CDR3: CASSLESRTAYGYTF

V: TRBV6-5
D: -
size: -
J: TRBJ2-3
DNA: TGTGCCAGCAGTTACTCACAGGGTTTGGATACGCAGTATTTT
CDR3: CASSYSQGLDTQYF

V: TRBV12-3/TRBV12-4
D: -
size: few
J: TRBJ1-4
DNA: TGTGCCAGCAGCCGTGAAAGCAGGAAACTGTTTTTT
CDR3: CASSRESRKLFF

V: TRBV20-1
D: TRBD1
size: -
J: TRBJ1-3
DNA: TGCAGTGCCAGGGGGTTCTCTGGAAACACCATATATTTT
CDR3: CSARGFSGNTIYF

V: TRBV12-3/TRBV12-4
D: -
size: -
J: TRBJ1-3
DNA: TGTGCCAGCAGTTTATTGGTACCCTCTGGAAACACCATATATTTT
CDR3: CASSLLVPSGNTIYF

V: TRBV7-9
D: -
size: -
J: TRBJ2-7
DNA: TGTGCCAGCAGACTCTCCCTGGGGAATACCTACGAGCAGTACTTC
CDR3: CASRLSLGNTYEQYF

V: TRBV20-1
D: -
size: -
J: TRBJ2-3
DNA: TGCAGTCTCTCAGGGGGCACAGATACGCAGTATTTT
CDR3: CSLSGGTDTQYF

V: TRBV5-1
D: TRBD1
size: -
J: TRBJ1-1
DNA: TGCGCCAGCAGCTCTATGGACAGGGGTGAAGCTTTCTTT
CDR3: CASSSMDRGEAFF

V: TRBV6-5
D: -
size: -
J: TRBJ1-5
DNA: TGTGCCAGCAGTTACGGGCCAGGGGACCAGCCCCAGCATTTT
CDR3: CASSYGPGDQPQHF

V: TRBV28
D: -
size: -
J: TRBJ2-3
DNA: TGTGCCAGCAGGAACGCCGTACGCACAGATACGCAGTATTTT
CDR3: CASRNAVRTDTQYF

V: TRBV7-6
D: -
size: -
J: TRBJ2-3
DNA: TGTGCCAGCAGCTTAGCGCTCAAGGGGATAGGGGCAGATACGCAGTATTTT
CDR3: CASSLALKGIGADTQYF

V: TRBV29-1
D: TRBD1
size: -
J: TRBJ1-5
DNA: TGCAGCGTCTATGACAGGGAGGATCAGCCCCAGCATTTT
CDR3: CSVYDREDQPQHF

V: TRBV4-1
D: TRBD1
size: -
J: TRBJ2-7
DNA: TGCGCCAGCAGCCAAGATTTCGGGGACAGGGGCTACTACGAGCAGTACTTC
CDR3: CASSQDFGDRGYYEQYF

V: TRBV28
D: -
size: few
J: TRBJ1-3
DNA: TGTGCCAGCACCCAGGGAATCGAAAACACCATATATTTT
CDR3: CASTQGIENTIYF

V: TRBV9
D: -
size: -
J: TRBJ1-2
DNA: TGTGCCAGCAGCTTCGGGACGTTCGACCCCGGCTCTTATGGCTACACCTTC
CDR3: CASSFGTFDPGSYGYTF

V: TRBV5-1
D: -
size: few
J: TRBJ2-7
DNA: TGCGCCAGCAGCTTGGAGACACCTTACGAGCAGTACTTC
CDR3: CASSLETPYEQYF

V: TRBV7-2
D: -
size: -
J: TRBJ1-1
DNA: TGTGCCAGCAGCTCGAACACTGAAGCTTTCTTT
CDR3: CASSSNTEAFF

V: TRBV3-1
D: TRBD1
size: few
J: TRBJ2-7
DNA: TGTGCCAGCAGCCCGACAGGGTCCTACGAGCAGTACTTC
CDR3: CASSPTGSYEQYF

V: TRBV28
D: -
size: -
J: TRBJ2-2
DNA: TGTGCCAGCAGTTTAATCCAGGAAAACACCGGGGAGCTGTTTTTT
CDR3: CASSLIQENTGELFF

V: TRBV7-9
D: TRBD1
size: few
J: TRBJ1-1
DNA: TGTGCCAGCAGCTTTCACAGGGGGAACACTGAAGCTTTCTTT
CDR3: CASSFHRGNTEAFF

V: TRBV5-1
D: TRBD2
size: -
J: TRBJ2-2
DNA: TGCGCCAGCAGCTCCCCTCTCCTAGCGGGAGAAGTGGGGGAGCTGTTTTTT
CDR3: CASSSPLLAGEVGELFF

V: TRBV21-1
D: -
size: -
J: TRBJ1-1
DNA: TGTGCCAGCAGCAAAGTGTGGACCTACGAGAACACTGAAGCTTTCTTT
CDR3: CASSKVWTYENTEAFF

V: TRBV5-1
D: TRBD1
size: few
J: TRBJ1-2
DNA: TGCGCCAGCAGCGGCAGGGGGAACTATGGCTACACCTTC
CDR3: CASSGRGNYGYTF

V: TRBV20-1
D: TRBD2
size: -
J: TRBJ2-3
DNA: TGCAGTGCTAGGCGACTAGCGGGAGAAACAGATACGCAGTATTTT
CDR3: CSARRLAGETDTQYF

V: TRBV20-1
D: -
size: -
J: TRBJ1-1
DNA: TGCAGTGCTATACAAGGACCGGGAGTAGCTTTCTTT
CDR3: CSAIQGPGVAFF

V: TRBV28
D: TRBD2
size: -
J: TRBJ2-1
DNA: TGTGCCAGCAGTGCACTAGCGGGAGGGCTGCCCTACAATGAGCAGTTCTTC
CDR3: CASSALAGGLPYNEQFF

V: TRBV28
D: -
size: few
J: TRBJ1-2
DNA: TGTGCCAGCAGGGATGGAGATTTGGGTGGCTACACCTTC
CDR3: CASRDGDLGGYTF

V: TRBV24-1
D: TRBD2
size: -
J: TRBJ2-3
DNA: TGTGCCACCAGTGATCCCAGGACTAGCCCAGATACGCAGTATTTT
CDR3: CATSDPRTSPDTQYF

V: TRBV28
D: TRBD1
size: -
J: TRBJ1-2
DNA: TGTGCCAGCAGTGGGGGGACAGGGGTGGACTATGGCTACACCTTC
CDR3: CASSGGTGVDYGYTF

V: TRBV4-3
D: TRBD2
size: -
J: TRBJ2-1
DNA: TGCGCCAGCAGCCAAGAACCCGGGACTAGCTACAATGAGCAGTTCTTC
CDR3: CASSQEPGTSYNEQFF

V: TRBV24-1
D: TRBD1
size: -
J: TRBJ1-1
DNA: TGTGCCGGGGGACAGGGGTGTATCACTGAAGCTTTCTTT
CDR3: CAGGQGCITEAFF

V: TRBV5-1
D: -
size: few
J: TRBJ1-2
DNA: TGCGCCAGCAGCTTGGCAACCCACGGCCCCTACACCTTC
CDR3: CASSLATHGPYTF

V: TRBV20-1
D: -
size: once
J: TRBJ1-5
DNA: TGCAGTGCTAGTAGATGGGGGGGCAATCAGCCCCAGCATTTT
CDR3: CSASRWGGNQPQHF

V: TRBV15
D: -
size: -
J: TRBJ1-2
DNA: TGTGCCACCAGCAGAGATCTCGGCAGGGGATTGGTATATGGCTACACCTTC
CDR3: CATSRDLGRGLVYGYTF

V: TRBV20-1
D: -
size: -
J: TRBJ1-6
DNA: TGCAGTGCTGAAGACAGAACAGCCAATTCACCCCTCCACTTT
CDR3: CSAEDRTANSPLHF

V: TRBV6-6
D: -
size: -
J: TRBJ1-1
DNA: TGTGCCAGCAGTTACTCCCAACCTGAGGCTTTCTTT
CDR3: CASSYSQPEAFF

V: TRBV6-5
D: -
size: -
J: TRBJ1-2
DNA: TGTGCCAGCAGTTACACCCAGAGCATCACAGGGAGCTATGGCTACACCTTC
CDR3: CASSYTQSITGSYGYTF

V: TRBV2
D: -
size: -
J: TRBJ2-1
DNA: TGTGCCAGCAGTGAAACCAGCCCCAATGAGCAGTTCTTC
CDR3: CASSETSPNEQFF

V: TRBV29-1
D: -
size: -
J: TRBJ1-2
DNA: TGCAGCGTTGAAGGGACAGCCTCCTCTAACTATGGCTACACCTTC
CDR3: CSVEGTASSNYGYTF

V: TRBV9
D: -
size: -
J: TRBJ2-3
DNA: TGTGCCAGCAGCCCCCCGAACACAGATACGCAGTATTTT
CDR3: CASSPPNTDTQYF

V: TRBV7-9
D: -
size: -
J: TRBJ1-1
DNA: TGTGCCAGCAGCTTAGGGACAAACACTGAAGCTTTCTTT
CDR3: CASSLGTNTEAFF